Listed below are T cell receptor beta chains from one sample, sequenced in a study of beta chain features in type 1 diabetes. The assay was immunoSEQ multiplex PCR, and TCRdb's table has in-frame clones only and misses some. The data contain hundreds of thousands of clones, around an eighth of them singletons. Sequencing was done on a sample of naive CD4+ T cells from blood. The receptor set was obtained from a man younger than 35 with type 1 diabetes. Each CDR3 is given with its conserved first and last residue. The D gene is left open where the match is weak. Rows give clone size only sometimes, using once, few, many, or a class for an expanded clone.

size | J | D | V | DNA | CDR3
few | TRBJ2-1 | - | TRBV5-4 | TGTGCCAGCAGCTCCCTAGGAAGGAATGAGCAGTTCTTC | CASSSLGRNEQFF
few | TRBJ1-1 | TRBD1 | TRBV29-1 | TGCAGCGTGAGGGGGCGGATGAACACTGAAGCTTTCTTT | CSVRGRMNTEAFF
- | TRBJ2-1 | TRBD2 | TRBV6-6 | TGTGCCAGCACTATCGGGACTAGCTTTACCAATGAGCAGTTCTTC | CASTIGTSFTNEQFF
- | TRBJ2-2 | TRBD1 | TRBV5-1 | TGCGCCAGCAGCACCGGGACAGCGAACACCGGGGAGCTGTTTTTT | CASSTGTANTGELFF
few | TRBJ1-1 | - | TRBV29-1 | TGCAGCGTTGTATTACGGGGGCGGGAAACTGAAGCTTTCTTT | CSVVLRGRETEAFF
few | TRBJ2-7 | TRBD2 | TRBV7-2 | TGTGCCAGCAGCCCCCAAGTAGCGGGGGGGAGTGAGCAGTACTTC | CASSPQVAGGSEQYF
- | TRBJ1-6 | - | TRBV2 | TGTGCCAGATCCGGGACGAGTAATTCACCCCTCCACTTT | CARSGTSNSPLHF
- | TRBJ1-5 | TRBD1 | TRBV5-1 | TGCGCCAGCAGCTTCACAGGGGGAACGGGTCAGCCCCAGCATTTT | CASSFTGGTGQPQHF
few | TRBJ1-1 | - | TRBV6-5 | TGTGCCAGCAGTTACTCGTCAGGAACAAACACTGAAGCTTTCTTT | CASSYSSGTNTEAFF
- | TRBJ1-1 | - | TRBV19 | TGTGCCTCACGACGACAGACCATGAACACTGAAGCTTTCTTT | CASRRQTMNTEAFF
- | TRBJ1-1 | - | TRBV5-4 | TGTGCCAGCAGCTTGGAACAGGGTACTGAAGCTTTCTTT | CASSLEQGTEAFF
- | TRBJ2-7 | TRBD1 | TRBV19 | TGTGCCAGTAACAAGGGGGCAGGGGCCTCCTACGAGCAGTACTTC | CASNKGAGASYEQYF
few | TRBJ1-2 | TRBD1 | TRBV6-5 | TGTGCCAGCAGTTCCGGACAGGGCGGCTATGGCTACACCTTC | CASSSGQGGYGYTF
few | TRBJ2-7 | - | TRBV5-1 | TGCGCCAGCAAATTCCAGGGGATCAACGAGCAGTACTTC | CASKFQGINEQYF
- | TRBJ1-6 | - | TRBV18 | TGTGCCAGCTCACCGAGACTATCACCCCTCCACTTT | CASSPRLSPLHF
- | TRBJ2-3 | TRBD1 | TRBV2 | TGTGCCAGCAGTGGAGGACAGGGCTCAGATACGCAGTATTTT | CASSGGQGSDTQYF
- | TRBJ1-6 | - | TRBV30 | TGTGCCTGGAGTACGGGGAATTCACCCCTCCACTTT | CAWSTGNSPLHF
few | TRBJ1-2 | - | TRBV28 | TGTGCCAGCAGTTCTTACTATGGCTACACCTTC | CASSSYYGYTF
few | TRBJ2-5 | TRBD2 | TRBV7-2 | TGTGCCAGCAGCTTCTTAGCGGGGGGCCAAGAGACCCAGTACTTC | CASSFLAGGQETQYF
- | TRBJ2-3 | - | TRBV2 | TGTGCCAGCAGTGACCGAGAAAGTTATACGCAGTATTTT | CASSDRESYTQYF
- | TRBJ2-2 | TRBD2 | TRBV2 | TGTGCCAGCACCAGGGAGGGTAGCATCGGGGAGCTGTTTTTT | CASTREGSIGELFF
few | TRBJ1-2 | - | TRBV7-2 | TGTGCCAGCAGCTTAGCGTGGGACACTGGCTACACCTTC | CASSLAWDTGYTF
few | TRBJ1-1 | TRBD1 | TRBV7-9 | TGTGCCAGCAGCTTAGAGTCAGGGGGAAGTGGTACAGCTTTCTTT | CASSLESGGSGTAFF
few | TRBJ1-6 | - | TRBV6-1 | TGTGCCAGCAGTTATAGGGGCAATAATTCACCCCTCCACTTT | CASSYRGNNSPLHF
- | TRBJ2-7 | - | TRBV7-9 | TGTGCCAGCACTCAATCGGGGCCCTCCGACGAGCAGTACTTC | CASTQSGPSDEQYF
- | TRBJ2-5 | - | TRBV5-1 | TGCGCCAGCAGCTTGCCGGTTCAAGAGACCCAGTACTTC | CASSLPVQETQYF
- | TRBJ1-5 | TRBD1 | TRBV4-1 | TGCGCCAGCAGCCAGCTGGGGACAGGGGAAAATCAGCCCCAGCATTTT | CASSQLGTGENQPQHF
few | TRBJ2-7 | - | TRBV18 | TGTGCCAGCTCCCTAGGGACGGGGGAAGGTGACGAGCAGTACTTC | CASSLGTGEGDEQYF
- | TRBJ1-2 | - | TRBV7-9 | TGTGCCAGCAGCCCCCAGCTCTATGGCTACACCTTC | CASSPQLYGYTF
few | TRBJ1-1 | - | TRBV18 | TGTGCCAGCTCACCCGGGACACCGAACACTGAAGCTTTCTTT | CASSPGTPNTEAFF
- | TRBJ2-1 | - | TRBV4-1 | TGCGCCAGCAGCCCCCGGGCTAGCTCGAGCTCCTACAATGAGCAGTTCTTC | CASSPRASSSSYNEQFF
- | TRBJ2-6 | - | TRBV30 | TGTGCCTGGAGTGTCGGCCGAATCTCTGGGGCCAACGTCCTGACTTTC | CAWSVGRISGANVLTF
- | TRBJ1-1 | - | TRBV30 | TGTGCCTGGAGTCCTAGTATGAACACTGAAGCTTTCTTT | CAWSPSMNTEAFF
few | TRBJ2-2 | TRBD1 | TRBV19 | TGTGCCAGTAGTGTCCGACAGGGTAGCACCGGGGAGCTGTTTTTT | CASSVRQGSTGELFF
few | TRBJ2-5 | - | TRBV25-1 | TGTGCCAGCAGTCGGACGGGGGTCGTGGAGACCCAGTACTTC | CASSRTGVVETQYF
- | TRBJ2-7 | TRBD1 | TRBV2 | TGTGCCAGCAGGCCGACGCCAGACAGGGCCCACGAGCAGTACTTC | CASRPTPDRAHEQYF
- | TRBJ1-2 | - | TRBV6-1 | TGTGCCAGCAGTGAGTACCAGGGGCATGGCTACACCTTC | CASSEYQGHGYTF